This T cell receptor beta chain emerged from a study of T cell changes during pregnancy in multiple sclerosis (dated by TCRdb to the late 2010s). Some background on the complete study: The study looked at changes in the T cell repertoire across pregnancy in women with multiple sclerosis.

To prepare the library, the immunoSEQ multiplex PCR assay was applied. TCRdb limited this immuneACCESS table to in-frame rearrangements with V and J called. A share of clones is missing; checked studies link under half to unresolved V genes, and the rest is unexplained. For this sample there are about 69,000 clones; roughly 91% appear just once. The ten biggest clones cover about 0.27% of the sample. The CDR3 measures 16 amino acids from cysteine to phenylalanine. Only the CDR3 DNA is retained, 48 bases long and in frame from the first base. V lost 0 bases and J lost 5 bases; the stretch between them is 15 bases long. CDR1 and CDR2 are drawn from the germline V gene: SGDLS, YYNGEE. A word on this clone: This receptor's antigen is unknown. No much larger clone exists at a distance of one base, and base qualities are not known.

The rearranged chain carries TRBV9 and TRBJ2-1; perhaps TRBD1 is the D gene, with 5 bases matching. This sequence was found in a female donor in good health, enrolled as a control in a pregnancy study. The source was CD4+ T cells from peripheral blood mononuclear cells, collected in the third trimester of pregnancy. The CDR3 has the sequence CASSVDSGILDNEQFF. At the DNA level, the sequence is TGTGCCAGCAGCGTAGACTCAGGGATTTTAGACAATGAGCAGTTCTTC.